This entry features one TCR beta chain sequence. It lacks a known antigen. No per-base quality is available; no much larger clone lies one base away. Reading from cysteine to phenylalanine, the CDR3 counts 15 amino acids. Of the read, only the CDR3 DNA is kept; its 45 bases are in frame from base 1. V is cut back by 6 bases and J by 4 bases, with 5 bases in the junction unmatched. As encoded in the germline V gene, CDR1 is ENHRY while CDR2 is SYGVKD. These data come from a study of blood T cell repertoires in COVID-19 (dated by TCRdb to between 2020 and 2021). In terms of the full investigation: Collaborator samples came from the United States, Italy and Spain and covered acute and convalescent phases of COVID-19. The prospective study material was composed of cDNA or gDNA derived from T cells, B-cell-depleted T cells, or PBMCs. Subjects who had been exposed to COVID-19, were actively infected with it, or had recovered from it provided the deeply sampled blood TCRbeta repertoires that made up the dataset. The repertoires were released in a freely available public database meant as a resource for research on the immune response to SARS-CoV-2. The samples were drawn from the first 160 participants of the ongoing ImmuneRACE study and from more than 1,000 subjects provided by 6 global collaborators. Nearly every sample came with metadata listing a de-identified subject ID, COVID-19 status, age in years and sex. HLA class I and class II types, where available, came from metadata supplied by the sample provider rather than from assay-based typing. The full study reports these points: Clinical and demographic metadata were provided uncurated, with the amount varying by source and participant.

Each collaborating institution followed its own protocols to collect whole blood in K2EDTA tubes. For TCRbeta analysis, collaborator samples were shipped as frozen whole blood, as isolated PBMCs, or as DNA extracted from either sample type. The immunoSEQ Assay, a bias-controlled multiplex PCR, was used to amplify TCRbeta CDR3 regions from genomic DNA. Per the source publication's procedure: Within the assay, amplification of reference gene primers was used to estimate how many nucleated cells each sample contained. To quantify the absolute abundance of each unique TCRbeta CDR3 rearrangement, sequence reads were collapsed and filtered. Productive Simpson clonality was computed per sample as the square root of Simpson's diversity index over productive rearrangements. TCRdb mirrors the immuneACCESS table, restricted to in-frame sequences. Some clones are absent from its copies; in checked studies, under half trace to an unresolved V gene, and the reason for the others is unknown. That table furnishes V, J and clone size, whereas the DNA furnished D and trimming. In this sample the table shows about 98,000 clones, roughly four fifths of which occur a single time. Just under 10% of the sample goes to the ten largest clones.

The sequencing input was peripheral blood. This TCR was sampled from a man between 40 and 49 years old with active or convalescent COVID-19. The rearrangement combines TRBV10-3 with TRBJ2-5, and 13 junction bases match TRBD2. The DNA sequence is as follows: TGTGCCATCAGCCCCACTAGCGGGGGGGCAGAGACCCAGTACTTC. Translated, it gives CAISPTSGGAETQYF.